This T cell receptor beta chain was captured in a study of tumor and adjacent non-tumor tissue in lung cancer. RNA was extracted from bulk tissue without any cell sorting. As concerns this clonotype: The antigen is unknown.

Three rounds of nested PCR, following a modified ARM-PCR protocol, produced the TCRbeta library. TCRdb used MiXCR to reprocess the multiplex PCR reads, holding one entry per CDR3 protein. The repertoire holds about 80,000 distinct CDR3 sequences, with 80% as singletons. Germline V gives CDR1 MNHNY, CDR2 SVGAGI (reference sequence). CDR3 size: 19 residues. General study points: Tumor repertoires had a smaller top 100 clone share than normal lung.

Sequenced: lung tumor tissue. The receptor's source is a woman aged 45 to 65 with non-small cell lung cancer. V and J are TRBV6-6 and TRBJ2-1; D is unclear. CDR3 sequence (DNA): TGTCCCGTCAGTTACTTTGCCGGAATGACGGCTACCTTCTACAATGAGCAGTTCTTC. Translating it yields CPVSYFAGMTATFYNEQFF.